What follows is one TCR beta chain and its context. This CDR3 has 15 amino acids. Germline CDR1 is MNHNS and CDR2 is SASEGT. Germline trimming cut 3 bases from V and 8 bases from J; bases unmatched to any gene: 4. Libraries were prepared by immunoSEQ multiplex PCR; TCRdb keeps only in-frame clonotypes and omits some of them. Of more than 250,000 clones in the sample, approximately 83% are singletons; the top ten hold 2% to 2.5%. This sample is drawn from a study of blood T cell repertoires in COVID-19. Sequenced: peripheral blood. The genes are TRBV6-1 and TRBJ1-4, with 12 positions matching TRBD1. The sequence came from a woman aged 30 to 39 who had recovered from COVID-19. DNA of the CDR3: TGTGCCAGCAGTGAGGGACAGGGGGCAGTGGAAAAACTGTTTTTT. Residues: CASSEGQGAVEKLFF.